The 10 T cell receptor beta chains below were found in one sample sequenced in a study of cytomegalovirus exposure and HLA in healthy donors (dated by TCRdb to 2015 to 2018). Library construction relied on the immunoSEQ multiplex PCR assay. TCRdb re-hosts the immuneACCESS table, in-frame sequences only. Its copies lack some clones; in the studies checked, an unresolved V gene accounts for under half of them, and the cause for the rest is not known. Counted in this sample were over 150,000 clones; about 86% of them appeared once. Clones ranked in the top ten supply about 2.2% of the sample. The sequencing sample was made of PBMCs. The receptors were sampled from a human donor in good health.

The gene calls are TRBV29-1 and TRBJ1-1; D is unclear. The CDR3 covers 12 residues. V was cut by 7 bases and J by 6 bases, with 15 bases left in between. Germline V lookup: CDR1 SQVTM, CDR2 ANQGSEA. Here the CDR3 DNA reads TGCAGCGCAACCCCGTCGGTGTCTGAAGCTTTCTTT. Translated: CSATPSVSEAFF.

The chain combines TRBV18 with TRBJ2-2, with 8 bases fitting TRBD2. The germline V gene has CDR1 KGHSH and CDR2 LQKENI. The trim removed 3 bases at V and 6 bases at J, leaving 12 bases unmatched. This CDR3 has 17 residues. The CDR3 reads CASSPQPGGPLSGELFF. For the CDR3, the DNA is TGTGCCAGCTCACCCCAGCCGGGAGGGCCTCTATCCGGGGAGCTGTTTTTT.

V usage is TRBV5-1 and J usage is TRBJ1-2, with D possibly being TRBD1 (5 bases). V lost 0 bases and J 3 bases, leaving 15 bases between the germline ends. This CDR3 is 16 amino acids long. In germline, CDR1 is SGHRS, CDR2 YFSETQ. For the CDR3, the DNA is TGCGCCAGCAGCTTGGCCCAGGTCGGGGGGGACTATGGCTACACCTTC. This translates into CASSLAQVGGDYGYTF. The entire variable domain, with the rest obtained from reference TRBV5-1 and TRBJ1-2, is as follows: KAGVTQTPRYLIKTRGQQVTLSCSPISGHRSVSWYQQTPGQGLQFLFEYFSETQRNKGNFPGRFSGRQFSNSRSEMNVSTLELGDSALYLCASSLAQVGGDYGYTFGSGTRLTVV.

V and J are TRBV5-6 and TRBJ1-1; 11 bases match TRBD1. V was clipped by 1 base and J by 4 bases; unmatched bases: 6. Germline CDR1 reads SGHDT; CDR2 reads YYEEEE. The CDR3 contains 16 residues. CDR3 DNA sequence: TGTGCCAGCAGCTTGCGCATCGGGACAGGGGGCACTGAAGCTTTCTTT. It yields the protein CASSLRIGTGGTEAFF.

The chain employs TRBV5-6 and TRBJ2-7; D remains unclear. V shed 10 bases and J shed 4 bases, with 12 bases lying between them. Germline V gene lookup returns CDR1 SGHDT and CDR2 YYEEEE. This CDR3 has 11 amino acids. The CDR3, as DNA: TGTGCCTCCCAAAGCCAATACGAGCAGTACTTC. This gives the protein CASQSQYEQYF.

J is TRBJ2-1 and V is TRBV18; 11 bases are shared with TRBD2. There are 16 residues in the CDR3. V shed 0 bases, J shed 4 bases, and the junction held 2 bases outside the gene matches. Germline V gene lookup returns CDR1 KGHSH and CDR2 LQKENI. The CDR3 is CASSPPRLAGYNEQFF. CDR3 in DNA: TGTGCCAGCTCACCACCCCGACTAGCGGGGTACAATGAGCAGTTCTTC.

The V call is TRBV29-1, the J call TRBJ1-4, with D maybe TRBD1 (5 bases). V was shortened by 5 bases and J by 7 bases, with 14 bases between the two germline ends. Germline loops: CDR1 SQVTM, CDR2 ANQGSEA. The CDR3 is made up of 13 amino acids. In DNA form, the CDR3 reads TGCAGCGTTAACTCAGGGTTGAGTGAAAAACTGTTTTTT. This translates into CSVNSGLSEKLFF.

The genes are TRBV9 and TRBJ2-3; 8 bases match TRBD2. V shed 1 base, J shed 4 bases, and the junction held 5 bases outside the gene matches. This CDR3 spans 15 amino acids. The germline CDR1 and CDR2 sequences are SGDLS and YYNGEE. CDR3 in DNA: TGTGCCAGCAGCGTAACCAGCGGGAGACCAGATACGCAGTATTTT. Protein sequence: CASSVTSGRPDTQYF. The full variable domain, with the rest looked up from reference TRBV9 and TRBJ2-3, is DSGVTQTPKHLITATGQRVTLRCSPRSGDLSVYWYQQSLDQGLQFLIQYYNGEERAKGNILERFSAQQFPDLHSELNLSSLELGDSALYFCASSVTSGRPDTQYFGPGTRLTVL.

The chain is built from TRBV15 and TRBJ2-1; perhaps TRBD2 as D (6 bases). V was shortened by 1 base and J by 7 bases, with 11 bases between the two germline ends. The CDR3 has 14 amino acids. Germline-derived CDR1 and CDR2 are LNHNV and YYDKDF (reference sequence). CDR3: CATSRGGTFNEQFF. The CDR3 nucleotides read TGTGCCACCAGCAGAGGCGGGACTTTTAATGAGCAGTTCTTC. Based on the CDR3 plus reference TRBV15 and TRBJ2-1, the full variable domain is DAMVIQNPRYQVTQFGKPVTLSCSQTLNHNVMYWYQQKSSQAPKLLFHYYDKDFNNEADTPDNFQSRRPNTSFCFLDIRSPGLGDTAMYLCATSRGGTFNEQFFGPGTRLTVL.

The genes are TRBV6-1 and TRBJ2-2, with D possibly matching TRBD1 (6 bases). V was pared by 7 bases and J by 2 bases, with 11 bases between. There are 14 residues in the CDR3. Germline assignment: CDR1 MNHNS and CDR2 SASEGT. The DNA of the CDR3 is TGTGCCAGCACTGGACAGTTAAACACCGGGGAGCTGTTTTTT. This sequence encodes CASTGQLNTGELFF.